The present T cell receptor beta chain was sequenced within a study of read filtering for tumor transcriptome and immune sequencing. About the research overall: Mean patient age was roughly 66 years, range roughly 45 to 80; 17 male, 14 female. Revised staging placed roughly 8 patients in R-ISS I, over 15 in II, about seven in III. Whole-study results and caveats: Sorted CD138-negative bone marrow cells were not purified T cells.

This clonotype was seen at least ten times. Its target is unknown. The library was built from roughly 400 ng RNA with molecular barcoded adaptors for alpha/delta and beta/gamma chains. TCRdb re-analysed the reads in MiXCR, keeping a single row per CDR3 protein. The data show more than 20,000 distinct CDR3 sequences, with 22% seen just once and roughly half held by the top ten. The CDR3 extends over 13 amino acids. Trimming took 5 bases from V and 13 from J, leaving 20 bases between them. Germline V gene lookup returns CDR1 SGHTA and CDR2 FQGNSA. Sequencing was done on a sample of a population of CD138-negative cells sorted from bone marrow. This chain links TRBV7-2 with TRBJ1-1; weak D call: TRBD1 (5 bases). This receptor was obtained from a donor older than 35 with multiple myeloma. CDR3 in DNA: TGTGCCAGCAGCAAAAAAACCGGTCAGGGTGATTTCTTT. Translated, it gives CASSKKTGQGDFF. The variable domain in full, with the rest retrieved from reference TRBV7-2 and TRBJ1-1, is GAGVSQSPSNKVTEKGKDVELRCDPISGHTALYWYRQSLGQGLEFLIYFQGNSAPDKSGLPSDRFSAERTGGSVSTLTIQRTQQEDSAVYLCASSKKTGQGDFFGQGTRLTVV.